This TCR beta chain was retrieved from a study of cytomegalovirus exposure and HLA in healthy donors. The PCR used 60 Vbeta and 13 Jbeta primers. Per the original methods: An analysis that came later counted tens of millions of unique TCR beta chains, 9 million to 12 million shared. Clones were sequenced by immunoSEQ multiplex PCR, and TCRdb holds only the in-frame ones, with some missing. V, J and clone size are taken as reported in that table, and D and trimming were inferred from the DNA itself. This sample has about 110,000 clones, with around 64% found just once. Overall study findings and caveats: TCR beta sequences numbering 15,000 to 20,000 were associated with HLA alleles at 0.05 false discovery rate in a later analysis. Sequencing probably produced one cluster of sequence variants that were highly shared. Later, an analysis showed that TCR beta chains associated with HLA were more clonally expanded than others that were equally common.

This CDR3 has 14 amino acids. V was shortened by 4 bases and J by 3 bases, with 13 bases between the two germline ends. Germline CDR1 is SGDLS and CDR2 is YYNGEE. The sample holds a few counts of this clone. The antigen is undetermined. J is TRBJ1-1 and V is TRBV9; TRBD1 is a possible D gene (6 bases). The origin of this receptor is a woman in her 30s in good health and CMV-seronegative. The sample was PBMCs. The CDR3 region has the DNA TGTGCCAGCAGCCCCGGGGACACCTACACTGAAGCTTTCTTT. Protein sequence: CASSPGDTYTEAFF. Combining the CDR3 with reference TRBV9 and TRBJ1-1 gives the whole variable domain DSGVTQTPKHLITATGQRVTLRCSPRSGDLSVYWYQQSLDQGLQFLIQYYNGEERAKGNILERFSAQQFPDLHSELNLSSLELGDSALYFCASSPGDTYTEAFFGQGTRLTVV.